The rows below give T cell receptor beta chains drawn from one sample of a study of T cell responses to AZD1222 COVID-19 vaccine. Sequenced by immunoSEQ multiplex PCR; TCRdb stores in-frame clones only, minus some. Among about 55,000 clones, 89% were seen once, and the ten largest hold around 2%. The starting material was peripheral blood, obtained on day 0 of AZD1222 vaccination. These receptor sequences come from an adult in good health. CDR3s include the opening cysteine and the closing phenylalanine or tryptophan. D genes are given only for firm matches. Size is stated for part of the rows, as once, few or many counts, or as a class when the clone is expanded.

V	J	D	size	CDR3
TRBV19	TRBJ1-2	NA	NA	CASSMSFGANGGYTF
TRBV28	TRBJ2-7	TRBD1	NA	CASSFSGQGLYEQYF
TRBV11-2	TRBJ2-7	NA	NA	CASSFRGGDYEQYF
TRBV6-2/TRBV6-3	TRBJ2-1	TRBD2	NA	CASSYGGGTYNEQFF
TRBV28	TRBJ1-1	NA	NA	CASSLFGVPRSFF
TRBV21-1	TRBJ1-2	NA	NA	CASSGGRTGEGYGYTF
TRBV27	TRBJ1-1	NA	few	CASSSALGSLNTEAFF
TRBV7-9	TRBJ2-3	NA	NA	CASSFRGPIDTQYF
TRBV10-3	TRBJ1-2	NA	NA	CAISEGQPTNYGYTF
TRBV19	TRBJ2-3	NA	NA	CASSAGLNTQYF
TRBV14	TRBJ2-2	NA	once	CASSRRQENTGELFF
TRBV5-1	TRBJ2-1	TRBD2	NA	CASSWTSGSSHEQFF
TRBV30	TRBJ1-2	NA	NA	CAWSPRLGFYGYTF
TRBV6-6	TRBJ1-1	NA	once	CASSYGQVNTEAFF
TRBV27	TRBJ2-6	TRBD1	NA	CASSLYQGARGANVLTF
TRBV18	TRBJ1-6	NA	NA	CASSPVRRSYNSPLHF
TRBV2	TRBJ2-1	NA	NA	CARGEAGHPNEQFF
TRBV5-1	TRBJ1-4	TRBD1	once	CASSLLRGPNEKLFF
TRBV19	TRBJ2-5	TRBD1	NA	CASTQGTVPQETQYF
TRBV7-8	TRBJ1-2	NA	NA	CASSPGPPGGYGYTF
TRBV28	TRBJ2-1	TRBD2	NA	CASSFIGLAAHEQFF
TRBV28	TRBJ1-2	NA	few	CASRRTLGGYTF
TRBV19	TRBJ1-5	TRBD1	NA	CASSHRTGNINPQHF
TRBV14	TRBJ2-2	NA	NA	CASGALPDTGELFF
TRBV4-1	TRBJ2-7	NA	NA	CASSQVGESYEQYF
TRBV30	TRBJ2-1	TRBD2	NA	CAWSGGLAGVGQFF
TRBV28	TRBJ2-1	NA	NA	CASSRRVSNEQFF
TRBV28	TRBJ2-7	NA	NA	CASTLSLASYEQYF
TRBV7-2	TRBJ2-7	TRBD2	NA	CASTPSGRGPYEQYF
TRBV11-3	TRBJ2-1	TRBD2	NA	CASSFGRGTSGDNEQFF
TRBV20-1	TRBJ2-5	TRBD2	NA	CSASNVPLAGGGETQYF
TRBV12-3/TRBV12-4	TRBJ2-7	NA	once	CASSSTPYEQYF
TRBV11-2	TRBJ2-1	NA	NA	CASSLVVGFNNEQFF
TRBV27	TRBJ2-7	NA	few	CASKDMRSPPYEQYF
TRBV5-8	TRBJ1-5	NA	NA	CASSLERGQPQHF
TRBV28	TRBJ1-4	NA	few	CASNRDTEGEKLFF
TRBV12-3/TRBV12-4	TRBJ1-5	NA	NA	CASRLNSRPPQHF
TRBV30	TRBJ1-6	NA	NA	CAWSVGPISSYNSPLHF
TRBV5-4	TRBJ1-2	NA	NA	CASSPMIQPNYGYTF
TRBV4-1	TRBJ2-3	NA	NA	CASSQVAASTDTQYF
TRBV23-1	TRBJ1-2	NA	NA	CASSHRHGGYTF
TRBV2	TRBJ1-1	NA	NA	CASSGTGWNTEAFF
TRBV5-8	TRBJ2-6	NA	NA	CASSLFTGGTGANVLTF
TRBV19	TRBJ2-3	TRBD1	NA	CASSPGGRVTDTQYF
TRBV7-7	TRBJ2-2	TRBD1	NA	CASSPRAGGPGELFF
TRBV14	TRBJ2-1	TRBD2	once	CASSQRTSGMSSYNEQFF
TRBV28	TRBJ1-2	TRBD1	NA	CASRNRDRGLGGYTF
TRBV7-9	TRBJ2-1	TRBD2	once	CASSPGRARYNEQFF
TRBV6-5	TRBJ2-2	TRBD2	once	CASTSSGRGGELFF
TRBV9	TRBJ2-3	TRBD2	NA	CASSTRETSNSDTQYF
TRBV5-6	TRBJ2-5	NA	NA	CASSLGDQETQYF
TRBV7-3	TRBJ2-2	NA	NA	CASSKDRDTGELFF
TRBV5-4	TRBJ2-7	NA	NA	CASSLEVYSYEQYF
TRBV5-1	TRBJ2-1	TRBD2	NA	CASSLGTSETNEQFF
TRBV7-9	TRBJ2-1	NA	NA	CASHRSSYNEQFF
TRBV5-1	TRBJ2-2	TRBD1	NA	CASSLDQGGSGELFF
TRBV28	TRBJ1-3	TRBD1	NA	CASRNRGSGNTIYF
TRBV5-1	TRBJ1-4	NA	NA	CASSLVRGGQGEKLFF
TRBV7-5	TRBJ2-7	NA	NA	CARSPRDRGNEQYF